The TCR beta chain under discussion was sequenced for a study of blood T cell repertoires in COVID-19. The CDR3 contains 14 residues. In germline, CDR1 is SGHTA, CDR2 FQGNSA. Trimming shortened V by 1 base and J by 1 base, and 7 bases separated the two germline ends. Only in-frame clones appear in the TCRdb table, and some are missing; sequencing was by immunoSEQ multiplex PCR. The sample shows 150,000 to 200,000 clones, about 81% of them seen only once. Sequenced sample: peripheral blood. The sequence was obtained from a woman in her 70s with acute or convalescent COVID-19. The rearrangement joins TRBV7-2 to TRBJ1-2; D is unresolved. CDR3 loop: CASSLGQINYGYTF. CDR3 sequence (DNA): TGTGCCAGCAGCTTAGGTCAGATTAACTATGGCTACACCTTC.